A single sample gave rise to the 6 T cell receptor beta chains below, sequenced in a study of cytomegalovirus exposure and HLA in healthy donors listed by TCRdb under 2017. Library preparation employed the immunoSEQ multiplex PCR assay. Sourced from immuneACCESS, this table was stored by TCRdb with only in-frame sequences that have V and J called. A share of the clones is absent; for the studies checked, an unresolved V gene accounts for under half, and the remainder has no known explanation. The sample has around 90,000 clones on record, roughly 80% of them singletons. The top ten clonotypes cover 9% to 13% of the sample. What was sequenced was PBMCs. Source of these receptors: a young woman in good health and CMV-seropositive.

The chain employs TRBV21-1 and TRBJ2-7; no DNA check was done on the table's D call, TRBD1. TRBV21-1 is noted as a pseudogene. The CDR3 length is 17 residues. The CDR3 loop is CASNKLGLQGRFREQYF. The CDR3 nucleotides read TGTGCCAGCAACAAACTGGGTCTGCAGGGGCGGTTTCGCGAGCAGTACTTC.

The V and J genes are TRBV28 and TRBJ2-2; TRBD2 matches at 10 bases. CDR1 MDHEN and CDR2 SYDVKM come from the germline V gene. After removal of 6 bases from V and 5 bases from J, the junction contained 12 bases not matched to a gene. The CDR3 totals 17 residues. The CDR3 sequence: CASRRSSGGLGTGELFF. CDR3 DNA: TGTGCCAGCAGAAGATCTAGCGGGGGCCTCGGGACCGGGGAGCTGTTTTTT.

V is TRBV4-2 and J is TRBJ2-7; TRBD2 agrees at 9 bases. Germline CDR1 LGHNA, CDR2 YNFKEQ. The CDR3 is 16 residues long. V trimming: 2 bases; J trimming: 4 bases; junction bases outside the gene matches: 9. The CDR3 DNA reads TGTGCCAGCAGCCAACCTCGGGCGGGGGGGCGGTACGAGCAGTACTTC. Protein sequence: CASSQPRAGGRYEQYF.

J is TRBJ2-2 and V is TRBV28, with 13 bases matching TRBD2. This CDR3 has 17 residues. Germline V gene lookup returns CDR1 MDHEN and CDR2 SYDVKM. Trimming cost V 6 bases and J 9 bases; bases outside gene matches: 13. The chain's CDR3 is CASSRGLAGAPYRELFF. For the CDR3, the DNA is TGTGCCAGCAGCAGAGGACTAGCGGGGGCCCCGTACAGGGAGCTGTTTTTT.

J is TRBJ2-3 and V is TRBV2; 7 bases map to TRBD1. The ends lost 3 bases at V and 0 bases at J; junction bases unmatched: 3. The CDR3 length is 15 residues. The germline CDR1 and CDR2 sequences are SNHLY and FYNNEI. The CDR3 here is CASSDPGQSTDTQYF. CDR3 nucleotide sequence: TGTGCCAGCAGTGACCCGGGACAGAGCACAGATACGCAGTATTTT.

This clone was detected only once. The chain employs TRBV7-7 and TRBJ2-5, with a weak D call TRBD2 (6 bases). Germline V lookup: CDR1 SSHAT, CDR2 FNYEAQ (reference sequence). The CDR3 contains 15 residues. V was shortened by 2 bases and J by 1 base, with 11 bases between the two germline ends. CDR3 in amino acids: CASSLRGSGQETQYF. The CDR3 DNA follows: TGTGCCAGCAGCTTACGGGGGTCGGGCCAAGAGACCCAGTACTTC.